These 32 T cell receptor beta chains share one sample of origin, sequenced in a study of blood T cell repertoires in COVID-19. Generated by immunoSEQ multiplex PCR, the TCRdb table keeps only in-frame clones and is missing some. The sample carries 200,000 to 250,000 clones, around 85% recorded once. The sequencing sample was made of peripheral blood. The source of these receptors is a human donor in a cohort sampled during active COVID-19.

This chain uses TRBV5-8 with TRBJ2-3; 11 bases agree with TRBD2. There are 16 residues in the CDR3. After removal of 2 bases from V and 4 bases from J, the junction contained 6 bases not matched to a gene. Germline CDR1 and CDR2: SGHTS and YDEGEE. CDR3 in DNA: TGTGCCAGCAGCTTAGTAGCGGGAGGGCGAGCAGATACGCAGTATTTT. Protein sequence: CASSLVAGGRADTQYF.

Only a few counts were recorded for this clone. V gene TRBV19 combines with J gene TRBJ2-1, with 7 nucleotides matching TRBD1. CDR1 and CDR2 from the germline V gene are LNHDA and SQIVND (reference sequence). This CDR3 is built from 18 residues. With V trimmed by 5 bases and J by 5 bases, 18 bases remained unmatched. Written as DNA, the CDR3 is TGTGCCAGTAGTCAACAGGGGTTGAGCGGCCCTACGCACAATGAGCAGTTCTTC. This translates into CASSQQGLSGPTHNEQFF.

The chain links TRBV7-2 to TRBJ2-7; 7 bases fit TRBD2. The CDR3 length is 15 residues. Germline assignment: CDR1 SGHTA and CDR2 FQGNSA. Trimming removed 3 bases from V and 1 base from J; junction bases left unmatched: 6. The CDR3 sequence: CASSFVASGSYEQYF. CDR3 bases: TGTGCCAGCAGCTTCGTGGCTAGCGGATCCTACGAGCAGTACTTC.

CDR3 DNA sequence: TGTGCCAGCAGTCGCCTATCCCCGGAGACCCAGTACTTC. Translating gives CASSRLSPETQYF. This chain uses TRBV6-2 or TRBV6-3 with TRBJ2-5, with no clear D. V was pared by 5 bases and J by 5 bases, with 12 bases between. Germline CDR1 is MNHEY and CDR2 is SVGEGT. This CDR3 contains 13 residues.

Note on this clone: Other DNA sequences in this specimen translate into the identical CDR3. The chain has TRBV6-5 and TRBJ1-6; no clear D. There are 16 residues in the CDR3. V was clipped by 2 bases and J by 0 bases, with 8 bases between them. The V gene's germline CDR1 is MNHEY and CDR2 SVGAGI. CDR3 protein: CASSYGASSYNSPLHF. CDR3 sequence (DNA): TGTGCCAGCAGTTACGGAGCGAGCTCCTATAATTCACCCCTCCACTTT.

V and J are TRBV5-4 and TRBJ2-4, with a possible D match to TRBD2 (6 bases). Germline-derived CDR1 and CDR2 are SGHNT and YYREEE (reference sequence). V was clipped by 4 bases and J by 0 bases, with 17 bases between them. The CDR3 runs 17 residues. The CDR3 is CASSPGSSLLAKNIQYF. The CDR3 bases are TGTGCCAGCAGCCCCGGGAGCTCGTTACTAGCCAAAAACATTCAGTACTTC. The complete variable domain, with remaining parts taken from reference TRBV5-4 and TRBJ2-4, reads ETGVTQSPTHLIKTRGQQVTLRCSSQSGHNTVSWYQQALGQGPQFIFQYYREEENGRGNFPPRFSGLQFPNYSSELNVNALELDDSALYLCASSPGSSLLAKNIQYFGAGTRLSVL.

The CDR3 DNA is TGTGCCAGCTCGGCTACAGGGCCCCAAGAGACCCAGTACTTC. Translated, it gives CASSATGPQETQYF. V is TRBV18 and J is TRBJ2-5, with D possibly matching TRBD1 (6 bases). CDR3 size: 14 residues. The germline V and J ends were trimmed by 6 bases and 1 base, with 12 bases remaining between them. In germline, CDR1 is KGHSH, CDR2 LQKENI. Together with reference TRBV18 and TRBJ2-5, the CDR3 gives the full variable domain: NAGVMQNPRHLVRRRGQEARLRCSPMKGHSHVYWYRQLPEEGLKFMVYLQKENIIDESGMPKERFSAEFPKEGPSILRIQQVVRGDSAAYFCASSATGPQETQYFGPGTRLLVL.

With regard to this clone: This clone may be a read error of a much larger clone one base away. The chain recombines TRBV7-9 with TRBJ2-7; D not resolved. V lost 5 bases and J 3 bases, leaving 5 bases between the germline ends. The germline V gene has CDR1 SEHNR and CDR2 FQNEAQ (reference sequence). This CDR3 is built from 11 residues. The CDR3 reads CASSPYYEQYF. As DNA, the CDR3 is TGTGCCAGCAGCCCCTACTACGAGCAGTACTTC.

The chain carries TRBV5-1 and TRBJ2-7; 10 nucleotides match TRBD2. This CDR3 comprises 15 residues. Looked up from germline, CDR1 is SGHRS and CDR2 is YFSETQ. Trimming cost V 2 bases and J 6 bases; bases outside gene matches: 8. This chain's CDR3 is CASSLALAGVGEQYF. For the CDR3, the DNA is TGCGCCAGCAGCTTAGCCCTAGCGGGAGTCGGCGAGCAGTACTTC.

This clone showed up many times. J is TRBJ2-3 and V is TRBV27; 9 nucleotides agree with TRBD2. Germline V gene sequence: CDR1 MNHEY, CDR2 SMNVEV (reference sequence). The CDR3 is made up of 15 amino acids. Losses at the gene ends were 2 bases for V and 6 bases for J; bases not matched to a gene: 6. CDR3 residues: CASSLRGGRGDTQYF. The CDR3 bases are TGTGCCAGCAGTTTAAGGGGCGGGAGGGGTGATACGCAGTATTTT.

The CDR3 coding sequence is TGTGCCAGCAGTGGGACTAGCGGGAGAGACTCCTACAATGAGCAGTTCTTC. This sequence encodes CASSGTSGRDSYNEQFF. V gene TRBV27 combines with J gene TRBJ2-1, with 14 positions matching TRBD2. Germline V gene lookup returns CDR1 MNHEY and CDR2 SMNVEV (reference sequence). Trimming took 5 bases from V and 0 from J; bases not matched to a gene: 3. The CDR3 length is 17 residues.

This chain uses TRBV2 with TRBJ2-1; 8 positions match TRBD2. Germline V gene data show CDR1 as SNHLY and CDR2 as FYNNEI. V shed 8 bases, J shed 4 bases, and the junction held 10 bases outside the gene matches. The CDR3 loop spans 15 amino acids. The CDR3 nucleotides are TGTGCCAGCTCCCGGGGGGGGGAGTTGTACAATGAGCAGTTCTTC. Translating it yields CASSRGGELYNEQFF. Complete variable domain (other parts from reference TRBV2 and TRBJ2-1): EPEVTQTPSHQVTQMGQEVILRCVPISNHLYFYWYRQILGQKVEFLVSFYNNEISEKSEIFDDQFSVERPDGSNFTLKIRSTKLEDSAMYFCASSRGGELYNEQFFGPGTRLTVL.

The V and J genes are TRBV3-1 (or the pseudogene TRBV3-2) and TRBJ2-1; the D gene is possibly TRBD2 (6 bases). Germline V gene data show CDR1 as LGHDT and CDR2 as YNNKEL (reference sequence). The V end lost 4 bases, the J end lost 11 bases, and 18 bases lay between the germline ends. This CDR3 region has 14 residues. The CDR3, as DNA: TGTGCCAGCAGCCTAGATCCGGGACTGAGTAAGCAGTTCTTC. As protein: CASSLDPGLSKQFF.

This clone was counted a single time. The chain combines TRBV15 with TRBJ2-3; perhaps TRBD1 as D (6 bases). The germline V gene encodes CDR1 LNHNV and CDR2 YYDKDF (reference sequence). V was shortened by 5 bases and J by 7 bases, with 13 bases between the two germline ends. The CDR3 is made up of 13 amino acids. The CDR3 region is CATSGGREYTQYF. CDR3 in DNA: TGTGCCACCAGCGGGGGCCGCGAATATACGCAGTATTTT.

This clone has only a few counts. The chain's CDR3 is CASSPGQGEAFF. In nucleotides, the CDR3 is TGTGCCAGCTCACCCGGTCAGGGTGAAGCTTTCTTT. The chain is built from TRBV18 and TRBJ1-1; D is perhaps TRBD1 (5 bases). Germline V lookup: CDR1 KGHSH, CDR2 LQKENI. There are 12 residues in the CDR3. V lost 3 bases and J 7 bases, leaving 9 bases between the germline ends.

The chain is built from TRBV4-3 and TRBJ1-1, with TRBD1 identical over 7 bases. CDR3 length equals 14 residues. The germline V gene has CDR1 LGHNA and CDR2 YSLEER. The trim removed 0 bases at V and 7 bases at J, leaving 5 bases unmatched. The CDR3 nucleotides are TGCGCCAGCAGCCAAGACTCGAGGACAGGTGAAGCTTTCTTT. Its protein product is CASSQDSRTGEAFF.

Note on this clone: Other DNA sequences within the sample encode an identical CDR3. The chain employs TRBV9 and TRBJ2-5; no clear D. CDR1 is SGDLS and CDR2 is YYNGEE in the germline V gene. Trimming stripped 0 bases from V and 1 base from J, with 7 bases between. This CDR3 spans 14 amino acids. CDR3 in amino acids: CASSVGGSQETQYF. CDR3 nucleotides: TGTGCCAGCAGCGTAGGAGGCAGCCAAGAGACCCAGTACTTC.

The chain uses TRBV27 and TRBJ2-7, with TRBD1 matching 7 bases. The CDR3 spans 14 residues. Germline values: CDR1 MNHEY, CDR2 SMNVEV (reference sequence). The ends lost 6 bases at V and 6 bases at J; junction bases unmatched: 11. The CDR3 DNA sequence: TGTGCCAGCAGCACTGGGCTGAGGGGGCTCGAGCAGTACTTC. Amino acids: CASSTGLRGLEQYF.

This clone was seen just once. The sample has other DNA sequences that encode this CDR3 too. V gene TRBV30 combines with J gene TRBJ1-3; D is uncertain. Germline V lookup: CDR1 GTSNPN, CDR2 SVGIG (reference sequence). This CDR3 comprises 14 residues. Deletions cut 0 bases from V and 2 bases from J, with 8 bases between. The CDR3: CAWSVPGTGNTIYF. The CDR3 nucleotides are TGTGCCTGGAGTGTCCCGGGGACTGGAAACACCATATATTTT. Variable domain in full (rest from reference TRBV30 and TRBJ1-3): SQTIHQWPATLVQPVGSPLSLECTVEGTSNPNLYWYRQAAGRGLQLLFYSVGIGQISSEVPQNLSASRPQDRQFILSSKKLLLSDSGFYLCAWSVPGTGNTIYFGEGSWLTVV.

The chain employs TRBV5-1 and TRBJ1-2; 7 nucleotides line up with TRBD1. This CDR3 has 14 residues. Looked up from germline, CDR1 is SGHRS and CDR2 is YFSETQ. V dropped 1 base and J dropped 1; count of bases not matched to a gene: 1. The CDR3 coding sequence is TGCGCCAGCAGCTTGACAGGGGATAACTATGGCTACACCTTC. Translating it yields CASSLTGDNYGYTF.

The chain joins TRBV18 to TRBJ2-2; D may be TRBD2 (6 bases). Germline CDR1 KGHSH, CDR2 LQKENI. Trimming removed 4 bases at V and 6 bases at J, with 12 bases between. CDR3 length: 14 amino acids. The CDR3 protein is CASSRAREAGELFF. CDR3 in DNA: TGTGCCAGCTCACGGGCCAGGGAGGCCGGGGAGCTGTTTTTT.

The chain links TRBV13 to TRBJ2-7; 12 nucleotides align to TRBD2. Losses at the gene ends were 5 bases for V and 6 bases for J; bases not matched to a gene: 8. CDR3 size: 15 residues. Per germline, CDR1 PRHDT and CDR2 FYEKMQ (reference sequence). The CDR3 DNA sequence: TGTGCCAGCAGCCCCTCGACTAGCGGGAGTGCCGAGCAGTACTTC. Translation gives CASSPSTSGSAEQYF. Complete variable domain (other parts from reference TRBV13 and TRBJ2-7): AAGVIQSPRHLIKEKRETATLKCYPIPRHDTVYWYQQGPGQDPQFLISFYEKMQSDKGSIPDRFSAQQFSDYHSELNMSSLELGDSALYFCASSPSTSGSAEQYFGPGTRLTVT.

The chain couples TRBV6-5 to TRBJ2-1; 10 positions match TRBD2. CDR1 is MNHEY and CDR2 is SVGAGI in the germline V gene. V trimming: 2 bases; J trimming: 6 bases; junction bases outside the gene matches: 4. This CDR3 comprises 15 residues. The CDR3 loop is CASSYGPSGSNEQFF. In DNA form, the CDR3 reads TGTGCCAGCAGTTACGGCCCTAGCGGGAGCAATGAGCAGTTCTTC.

The rearrangement links TRBV5-5 to TRBJ2-6; 7 nucleotides line up with TRBD1. Germline-derived CDR1 and CDR2 are SGHKS and YYEKEE (reference sequence). The CDR3 sequence is 15 residues long. J gave up 3 bases and V 3 bases, and 3 bases lay outside the gene matches. The CDR3 sequence: CASSSTGVGANVLTF. The CDR3 nucleotides are TGTGCCAGCAGCTCAACAGGGGTTGGGGCCAACGTCCTGACTTTC.

The rearrangement uses TRBV4-3 and TRBJ2-7, with D possibly matching TRBD1 (6 bases). Germline V gives CDR1 LGHNA, CDR2 YSLEER. CDR3 size: 15 residues. The V gene lost 3 bases and the J gene lost 3 bases, with 15 bases spanning the gap. The CDR3 sequence: CASSHSRTASYEQYF. CDR3 bases: TGCGCCAGCAGCCATTCCCGGACAGCAAGCTACGAGCAGTACTTC.

In regard to this clone: The junction departs from the called germline gene at one end, perhaps through a read error. This chain's CDR3 is CAWSVRYSSPLHF. The CDR3 DNA sequence: TGTGCCTGGAGTGTACGATATAGTTCACCCCTCCACTTT. The chain joins TRBV30 to TRBJ1-6; no reliable D call. The CDR3 loop spans 13 amino acids. Germline assignment: CDR1 GTSNPN and CDR2 SVGIG (reference sequence).

V and J are TRBV28 and TRBJ1-1; 8 bases agree with TRBD1. From germline, CDR1 is MDHEN and CDR2 SYDVKM. This CDR3 comprises 18 residues. V lost 5 bases, J lost 4 bases, and 18 bases stayed unmatched. The DNA for the CDR3 is TGTGCCAGCAGTAACGCGGCAGGGGGCGGGGATGGGGGCACTGAAGCTTTCTTT. Translating gives CASSNAAGGGDGGTEAFF.

This chain joins TRBV27 and TRBJ2-5, with 10 bases lining up with TRBD1. Germline V lookup: CDR1 MNHEY, CDR2 SMNVEV (reference sequence). V shed 5 bases and J 4 bases; nucleotides not matched to a gene: 10. There are 16 residues in the CDR3. The chain's CDR3 is CASSPGTGVRGETQYF. The CDR3 DNA is TGTGCCAGCAGTCCTGGGACAGGGGTCCGTGGAGAGACCCAGTACTTC.

The chain uses TRBV28 and TRBJ2-7; the match to TRBD1 covers 9 bases. From germline, CDR1 is MDHEN and CDR2 SYDVKM. Trimming removed 0 bases from V and 5 bases from J; junction bases left unmatched: 8. The length of the CDR3 is 16 residues. CDR3 nucleotide sequence: TGTGCCAGCAGTTTATGGGGGACAGGGAATCGGGACGAGCAGTACTTC. Its protein is CASSLWGTGNRDEQYF.

The chain carries TRBV24-1 and TRBJ2-2, with D hard to call. Trimming took 1 base from V and 2 from J, leaving 4 bases between them. Looked up from germline, CDR1 is KGHDR and CDR2 is SFDVKD. This CDR3 contains 14 residues. The CDR3 region is CATSDFPNTGELFF. CDR3 coding DNA: TGTGCCACCAGTGATTTCCCAAACACCGGGGAGCTGTTTTTT.

J is TRBJ2-7 and V is TRBV13, with TRBD1 as a possible D gene (6 bases). The CDR3 is made up of 15 amino acids. Trimming took off 2 bases at V and 1 base at J, with 12 bases between the two ends. Per germline, CDR1 PRHDT and CDR2 FYEKMQ (reference sequence). CDR3 DNA: TGTGCCAGCAGCTTATTTGCAGGGGATTCCTACGAGCAGTACTTC. This encodes CASSLFAGDSYEQYF. The complete variable domain, with remaining parts taken from reference TRBV13 and TRBJ2-7, reads AAGVIQSPRHLIKEKRETATLKCYPIPRHDTVYWYQQGPGQDPQFLISFYEKMQSDKGSIPDRFSAQQFSDYHSELNMSSLELGDSALYFCASSLFAGDSYEQYFGPGTRLTVT.

Only a few counts were recorded for this clone. Other DNA sequences in this specimen translate into the identical CDR3. V and J are TRBV28 and TRBJ2-6; 8 bases agree with TRBD1. Germline values: CDR1 MDHEN, CDR2 SYDVKM. V trimming: 4 bases; J trimming: 2 bases; junction bases outside the gene matches: 1. The CDR3 covers 15 residues. CDR3 protein: CASSSTGAGANVLTF. CDR3 DNA: TGTGCCAGCAGTTCGACAGGGGCTGGGGCCAACGTCCTGACTTTC. Supplemented by reference TRBV28 and TRBJ2-6, the full variable domain reads DVKVTQSSRYLVKRTGEKVFLECVQDMDHENMFWYRQDPGLGLRLIYFSYDVKMKEKGDIPEGYSVSREKKERFSLILESASTNQTSMYLCASSSTGAGANVLTFGAGSRLTVL.